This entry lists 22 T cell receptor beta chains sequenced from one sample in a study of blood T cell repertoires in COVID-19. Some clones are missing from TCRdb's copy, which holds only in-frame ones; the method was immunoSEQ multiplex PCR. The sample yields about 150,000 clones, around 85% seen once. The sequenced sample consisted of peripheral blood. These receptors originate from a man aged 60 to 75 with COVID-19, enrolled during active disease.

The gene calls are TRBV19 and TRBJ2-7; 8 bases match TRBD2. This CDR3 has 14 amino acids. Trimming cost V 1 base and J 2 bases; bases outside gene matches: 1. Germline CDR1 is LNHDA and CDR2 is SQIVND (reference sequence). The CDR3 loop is CASSIAGGPYEQYF. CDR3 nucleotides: TGTGCCAGTAGTATAGCGGGAGGGCCCTACGAGCAGTACTTC. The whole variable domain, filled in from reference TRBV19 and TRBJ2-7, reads DGGITQSPKYLFRKEGQNVTLSCEQNLNHDAMYWYRQDPGQGLRLIYYSQIVNDFQKGDIAEGYSVSREKKESFPLTVTSAQKNPTAFYLCASSIAGGPYEQYFGPGTRLTVT.

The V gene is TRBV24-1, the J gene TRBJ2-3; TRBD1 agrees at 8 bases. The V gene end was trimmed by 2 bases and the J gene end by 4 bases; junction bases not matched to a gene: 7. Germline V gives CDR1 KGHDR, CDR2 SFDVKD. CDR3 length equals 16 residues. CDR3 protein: CATSDWGTGLPDTQYF. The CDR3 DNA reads TGTGCCACCAGTGATTGGGGGACAGGCCTTCCAGATACGCAGTATTTT.

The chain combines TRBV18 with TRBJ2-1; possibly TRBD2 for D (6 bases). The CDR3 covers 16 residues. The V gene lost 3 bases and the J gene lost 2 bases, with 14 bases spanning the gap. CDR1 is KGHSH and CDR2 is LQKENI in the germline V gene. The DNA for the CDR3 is TGTGCCAGCTCACCCATTAGCTGGGGGGCCTACAATGAGCAGTTCTTC. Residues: CASSPISWGAYNEQFF.

The CDR3 region is CASRVGQGVYGYTF. In nucleotides, the CDR3 is TGTGCCAGCAGGGTAGGACAGGGGGTCTATGGCTACACCTTC. The chain has TRBV6-5 and TRBJ1-2, with 10 bases that match TRBD1. J was trimmed by 4 bases and V by 6 bases; bases with no gene match: 5. The length of the CDR3 is 14 residues. CDR1 MNHEY and CDR2 SVGAGI come from the germline V gene.

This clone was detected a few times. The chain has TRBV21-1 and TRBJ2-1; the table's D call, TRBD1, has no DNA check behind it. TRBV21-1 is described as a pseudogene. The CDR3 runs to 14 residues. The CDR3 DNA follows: TGTGCCACCAGAGGGACAGGGCAATACAATGAGCAGTTCTTC. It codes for CATRGTGQYNEQFF.

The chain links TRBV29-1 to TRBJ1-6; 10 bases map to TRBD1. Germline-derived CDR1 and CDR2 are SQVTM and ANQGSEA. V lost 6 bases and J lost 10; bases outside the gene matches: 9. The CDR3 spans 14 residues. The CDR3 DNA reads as TGCAGCGTGGGTTTTGGGGACAGGGGCTCACCCCTCCACTTT. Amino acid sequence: CSVGFGDRGSPLHF.

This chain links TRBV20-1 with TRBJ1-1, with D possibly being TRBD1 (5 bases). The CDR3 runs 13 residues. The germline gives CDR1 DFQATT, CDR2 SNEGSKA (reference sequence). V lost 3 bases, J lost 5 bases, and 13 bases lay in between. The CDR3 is CSASPGHGTEAFF. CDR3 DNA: TGCAGTGCTAGTCCAGGGCATGGGACTGAAGCTTTCTTT.

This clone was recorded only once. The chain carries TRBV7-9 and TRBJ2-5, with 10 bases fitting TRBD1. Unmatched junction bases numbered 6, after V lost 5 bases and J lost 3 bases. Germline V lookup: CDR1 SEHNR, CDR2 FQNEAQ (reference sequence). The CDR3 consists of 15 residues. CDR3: CASSGSGTGEETQYF. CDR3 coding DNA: TGTGCCAGCAGCGGCAGCGGGACAGGGGAAGAGACCCAGTACTTC. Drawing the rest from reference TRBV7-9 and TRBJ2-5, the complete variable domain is DTGVSQNPRHKITKRGQNVTFRCDPISEHNRLYWYRQTLGQGPEFLTYFQNEAQLEKSRLLSDRFSAERPKGSFSTLEIQRTEQGDSAMYLCASSGSGTGEETQYFGPGTRLLVL.

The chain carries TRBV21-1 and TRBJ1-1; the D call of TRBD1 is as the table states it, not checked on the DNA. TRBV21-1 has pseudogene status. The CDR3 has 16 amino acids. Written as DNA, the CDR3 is TGTGCCAGCAGCAGAAACCACGGGACAGGGGACACTGAAGCTTTCTTT. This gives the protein CASSRNHGTGDTEAFF.

The chain's CDR3 is CASSILAGGTTGELFF. CDR3 in DNA: TGTGCCAGCAGCATCCTAGCGGGGGGCACCACCGGGGAGCTGTTTTTT. The chain is built from TRBV7-6 and TRBJ2-2; 11 nucleotides line up with TRBD2. The CDR3 contains 16 residues. Germline values: CDR1 SGHVS, CDR2 FNYEAQ. The V and J ends lost 5 bases and 4 bases, in that order; junction bases with no gene match: 6.

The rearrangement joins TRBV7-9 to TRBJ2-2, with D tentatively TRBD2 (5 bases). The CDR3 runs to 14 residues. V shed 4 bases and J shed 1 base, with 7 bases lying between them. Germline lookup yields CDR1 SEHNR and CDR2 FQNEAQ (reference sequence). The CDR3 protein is CASSSEGNTGELFF. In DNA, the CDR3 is TGTGCCAGCAGCTCAGAGGGGAACACCGGGGAGCTGTTTTTT.

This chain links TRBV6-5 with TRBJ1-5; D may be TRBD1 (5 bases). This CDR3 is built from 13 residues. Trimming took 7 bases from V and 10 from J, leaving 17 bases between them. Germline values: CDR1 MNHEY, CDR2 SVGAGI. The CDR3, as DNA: TGTGCCAGCATGGCAGGCCTGCAGGGCCCCCAGCATTTT. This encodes CASMAGLQGPQHF.

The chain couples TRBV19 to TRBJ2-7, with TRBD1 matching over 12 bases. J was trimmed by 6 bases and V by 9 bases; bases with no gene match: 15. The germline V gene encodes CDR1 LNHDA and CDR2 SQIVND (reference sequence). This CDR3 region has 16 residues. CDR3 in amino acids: CASRDRGRGSAFEQYF. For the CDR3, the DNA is TGTGCCAGCAGGGACAGGGGGCGCGGGTCCGCGTTCGAGCAGTACTTC.

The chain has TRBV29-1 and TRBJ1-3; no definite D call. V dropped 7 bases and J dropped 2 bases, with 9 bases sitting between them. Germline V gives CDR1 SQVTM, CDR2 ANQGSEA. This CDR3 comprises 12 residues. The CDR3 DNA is TGCAGCGCCGGAGAAACTGGAAACACCATATATTTT. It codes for CSAGETGNTIYF.

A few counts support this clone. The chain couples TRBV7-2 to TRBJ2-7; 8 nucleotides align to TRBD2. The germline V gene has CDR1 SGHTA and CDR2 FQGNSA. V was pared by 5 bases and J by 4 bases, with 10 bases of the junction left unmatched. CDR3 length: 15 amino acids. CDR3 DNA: TGTGCCAGCAGCACCACAGCGGGAGTTACTTACGAGCAGTACTTC. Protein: CASSTTAGVTYEQYF.

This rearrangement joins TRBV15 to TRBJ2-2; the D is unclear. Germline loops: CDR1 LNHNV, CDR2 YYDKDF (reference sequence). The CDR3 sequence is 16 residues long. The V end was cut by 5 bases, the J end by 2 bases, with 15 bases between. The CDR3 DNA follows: TGTGCCACCAGCTCCCCCCTTTTAGCCAACACCGGGGAGCTGTTTTTT. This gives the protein CATSSPLLANTGELFF.

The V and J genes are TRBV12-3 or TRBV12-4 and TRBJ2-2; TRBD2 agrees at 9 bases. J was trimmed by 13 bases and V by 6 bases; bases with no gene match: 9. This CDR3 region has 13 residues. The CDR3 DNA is TGTGCCAGCAGAGTAGCGGGAGAGTTAAGGCTGTTTTTT. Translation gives CASRVAGELRLFF.

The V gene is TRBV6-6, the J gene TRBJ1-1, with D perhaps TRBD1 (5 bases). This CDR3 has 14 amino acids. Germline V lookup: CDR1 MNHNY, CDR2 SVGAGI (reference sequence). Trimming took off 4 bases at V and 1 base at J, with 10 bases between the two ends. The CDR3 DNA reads TGTGCCAGCAGTTCGGCACAGGAGAACACTGAAGCTTTCTTT. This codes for CASSSAQENTEAFF.

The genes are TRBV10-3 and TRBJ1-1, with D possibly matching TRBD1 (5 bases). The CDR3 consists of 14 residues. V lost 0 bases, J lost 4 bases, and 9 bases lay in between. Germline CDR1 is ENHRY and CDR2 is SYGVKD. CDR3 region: CAISESGEGTEAFF. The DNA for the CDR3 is TGTGCCATCAGTGAGTCGGGGGAGGGCACTGAAGCTTTCTTT.

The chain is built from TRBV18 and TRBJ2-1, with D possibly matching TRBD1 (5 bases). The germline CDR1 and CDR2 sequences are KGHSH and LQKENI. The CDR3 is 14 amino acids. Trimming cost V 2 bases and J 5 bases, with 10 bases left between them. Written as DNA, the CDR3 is TGTGCCAGCTCACCAACAGACAGTAACAATGAGCAGTTCTTC. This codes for CASSPTDSNNEQFF.

For the CDR3, the DNA is TGTGCCAGCAGCCAAGATCGGACCTCCGGGGTTGCCAAAAACATTCAGTACTTC. Its translation: CASSQDRTSGVAKNIQYF. The rearrangement uses TRBV14 and TRBJ2-4, with D possibly matching TRBD2 (5 bases). The CDR3 consists of 18 residues. V gave up 0 bases and J gave up 1 base, with 16 bases separating them. In germline, CDR1 is SGHDN, CDR2 FVKESK.

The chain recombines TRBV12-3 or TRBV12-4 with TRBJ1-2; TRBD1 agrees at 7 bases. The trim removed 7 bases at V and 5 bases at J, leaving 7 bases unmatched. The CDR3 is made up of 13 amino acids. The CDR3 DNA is TGTGCCAGCACCAAAGGGACAGATTATGGCTACACCTTC. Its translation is CASTKGTDYGYTF.